This entry features one T cell receptor (beta chain) sequence. What it binds is not known. The sample originates from a study of cytotoxic CD8 clonotypes in ibrutinib-treated CLL. In the study overall: Median treatment time before response sampling was eleven to twelve months, range 6 to 36. Samples showed on average roughly 250,000 productive templates and more than 75,000 productive rearrangements.

Study-level findings and limits: Clonality went up at the time of ibrutinib response, stayed stable in sustained remission, and later dropped back toward its baseline level at progression. Public clonotypes, found uncommonly, either contracted or stayed stable on treatment.

TCRdb's copy holds only in-frame clones and misses some; the assay was immunoSEQ multiplex PCR. The profile covers approximately 320,000 clones, with 67% appearing a single time and roughly 6.3% taken by the ten largest. This sample comprised PBMCs, obtained after 36 months of ibrutinib treatment. The source is a human donor with chronic lymphocytic leukemia.

The CDR3 protein is CASSSRAWNEQYF. The CDR3 DNA is TGTGCCAGCTCTTCCAGGGCTTGGAACGAGCAGTACTTC. The chain has TRBV18 and TRBJ2-7; D is possibly TRBD1 (5 bases). With 6 bases removed from V and 5 bases from J, the gap between germline ends came to 14 bases. CDR1 is KGHSH, CDR2 LQKENI, per germline. CDR3 size: 13 residues.